This TCR beta chain was recorded in a study of cytomegalovirus exposure and HLA in healthy donors. Points from the study as a whole: According to the study, around 150 TCR beta chains were cytomegalovirus-associated. Whilst most TCR sequences proved rare, a subset of public TCRs occurred across many donors.

On this clone: What it recognizes is unknown.

Some clones are missing from TCRdb's copy, which holds only in-frame ones; the method was immunoSEQ multiplex PCR. The top ten hold around 3.4% of the sample, which has roughly 140,000 clones, roughly nine tenths seen once. Input material: PBMCs. This clonotype was obtained from a young woman in good health and CMV-seropositive.

The CDR3 is CSVDGGGLAGGGQETQYF. In DNA form, the CDR3 reads TGCAGCGTTGATGGGGGGGGACTAGCGGGAGGTGGGCAAGAGACCCAGTACTTC. The rearrangement joins TRBV29-1 to TRBJ2-5; 15 positions agree with TRBD2. The junction had 10 bases not matched to a gene; V was cut back by 3 bases and J by 2 bases. Germline CDR1 reads SQVTM; CDR2 reads ANQGSEA. The CDR3 length is 18 residues.